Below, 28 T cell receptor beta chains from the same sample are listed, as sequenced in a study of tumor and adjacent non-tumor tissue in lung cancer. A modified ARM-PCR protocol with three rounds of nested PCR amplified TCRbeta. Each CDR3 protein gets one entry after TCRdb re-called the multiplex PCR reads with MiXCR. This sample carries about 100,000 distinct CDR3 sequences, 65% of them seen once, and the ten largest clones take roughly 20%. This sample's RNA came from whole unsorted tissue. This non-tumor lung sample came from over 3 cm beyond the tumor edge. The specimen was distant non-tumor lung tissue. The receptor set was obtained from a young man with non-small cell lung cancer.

CDR3 amino acids: CASSRAGSRVSEQYF. DNA for the CDR3: TGTGCCAGCAGTAGAGCCGGGTCTAGGGTATCCGAGCAGTACTTC. The chain links TRBV11-2 to TRBJ2-7; D not certain. Germline V gene data show CDR1 as SGHAT and CDR2 as FQNNGV. The CDR3 extends over 15 amino acids. The ends were cut back, 6 bases at V and 6 bases at J, with 21 bases in the middle.

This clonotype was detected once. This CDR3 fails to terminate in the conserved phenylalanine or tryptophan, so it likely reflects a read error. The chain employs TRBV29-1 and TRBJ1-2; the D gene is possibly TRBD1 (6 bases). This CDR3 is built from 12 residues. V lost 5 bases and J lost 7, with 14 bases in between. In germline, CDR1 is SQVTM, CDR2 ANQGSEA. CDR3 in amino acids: CSVKPGDCGYTL. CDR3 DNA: TGCAGCGTTAAACCAGGGGACTGTGGCTACACCCTC.

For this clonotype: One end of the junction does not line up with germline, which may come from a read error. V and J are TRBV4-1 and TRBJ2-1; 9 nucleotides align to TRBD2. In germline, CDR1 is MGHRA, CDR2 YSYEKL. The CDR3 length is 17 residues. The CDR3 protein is CASSQEEPGLAYNEQIF. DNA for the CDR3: TGCGCCAGCAGCCAAGAAGAGCCTGGACTAGCGTACAATGAGCAGATCTTC.

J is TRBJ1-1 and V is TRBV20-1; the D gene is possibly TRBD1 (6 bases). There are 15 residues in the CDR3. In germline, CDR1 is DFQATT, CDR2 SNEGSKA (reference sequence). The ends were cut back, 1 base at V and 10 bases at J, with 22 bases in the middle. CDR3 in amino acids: CSARGGAQGRLGAFF. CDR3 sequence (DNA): TGCAGTGCTAGAGGTGGCGCGCAGGGGAGGTTGGGAGCTTTCTTT.

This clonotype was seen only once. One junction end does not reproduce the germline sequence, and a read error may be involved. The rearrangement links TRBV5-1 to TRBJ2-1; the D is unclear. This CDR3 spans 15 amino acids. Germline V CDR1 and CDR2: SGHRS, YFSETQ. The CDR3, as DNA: TGCGCCAGCAGCTTGGAGCAATATCAATACAATAAGCAGTTCTTC. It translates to CASSLEQYQYNKQFF.

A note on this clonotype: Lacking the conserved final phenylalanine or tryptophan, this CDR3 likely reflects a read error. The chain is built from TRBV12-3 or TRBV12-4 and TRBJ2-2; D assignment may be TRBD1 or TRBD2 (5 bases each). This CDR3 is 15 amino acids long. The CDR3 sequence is CASSLQGWNTGELFY. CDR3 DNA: TGTGCCAGCAGTTTACAGGGATGGAACACCGGGGAACTGTTTTAT.

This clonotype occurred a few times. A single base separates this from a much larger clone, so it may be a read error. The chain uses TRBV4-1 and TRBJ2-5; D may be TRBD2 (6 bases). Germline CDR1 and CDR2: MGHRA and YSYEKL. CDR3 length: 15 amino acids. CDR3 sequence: CAGSQEGTSQETQYF. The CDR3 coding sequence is TGCGCCGGCAGCCAAGAGGGGACTTCTCAAGAGACCCAGTACTTC.

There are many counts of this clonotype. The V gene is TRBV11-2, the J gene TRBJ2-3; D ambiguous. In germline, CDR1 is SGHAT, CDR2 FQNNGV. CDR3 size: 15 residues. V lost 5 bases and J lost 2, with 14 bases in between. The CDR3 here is CASSRSGSNTDTQYF. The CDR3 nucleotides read TGTGCCAGCAGCCGTTCCGGGTCCAACACAGATACGCAGTATTTT.

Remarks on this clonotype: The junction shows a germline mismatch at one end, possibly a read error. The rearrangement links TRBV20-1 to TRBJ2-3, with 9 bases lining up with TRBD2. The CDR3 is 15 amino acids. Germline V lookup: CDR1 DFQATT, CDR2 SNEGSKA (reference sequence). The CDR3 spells CSARGSVGLASTQYF. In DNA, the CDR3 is TGCAGTGCTAGAGGAAGTGTGGGACTAGCAAGTACGCAGTACTTT.

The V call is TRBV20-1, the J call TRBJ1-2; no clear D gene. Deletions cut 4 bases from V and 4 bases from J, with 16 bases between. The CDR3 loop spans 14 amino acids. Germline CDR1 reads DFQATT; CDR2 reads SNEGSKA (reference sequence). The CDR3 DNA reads TGCAGTGCTATTACCACGCAGGTGGTCTATGGCTACACCTTC. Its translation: CSAITTQVVYGYTF.

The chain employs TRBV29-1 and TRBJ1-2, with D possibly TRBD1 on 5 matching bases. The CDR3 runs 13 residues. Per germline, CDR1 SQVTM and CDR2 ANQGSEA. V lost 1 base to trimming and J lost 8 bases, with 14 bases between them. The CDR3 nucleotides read TGCAGCGTTGAAGTCGCGGCAGGGAGAGGCTACACCTTC. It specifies CSVEVAAGRGYTF.

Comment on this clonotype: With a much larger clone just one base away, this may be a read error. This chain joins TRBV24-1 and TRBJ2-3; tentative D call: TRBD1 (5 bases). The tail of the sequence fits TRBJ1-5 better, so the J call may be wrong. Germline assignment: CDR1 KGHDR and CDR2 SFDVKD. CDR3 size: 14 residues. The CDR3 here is CATSDLRGTDTQHF. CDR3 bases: TGTGCCACCAGTGATTTGCGGGGCACAGATACGCAGCATTTT.

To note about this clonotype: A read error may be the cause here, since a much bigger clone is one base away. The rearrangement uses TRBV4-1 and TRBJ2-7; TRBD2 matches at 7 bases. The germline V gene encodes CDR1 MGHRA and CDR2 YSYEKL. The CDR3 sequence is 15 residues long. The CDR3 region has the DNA TGCGCCTGCAGCCAAGATCAGTGGGGGGGATACGAGCAGTACTTC. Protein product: CACSQDQWGGYEQYF.

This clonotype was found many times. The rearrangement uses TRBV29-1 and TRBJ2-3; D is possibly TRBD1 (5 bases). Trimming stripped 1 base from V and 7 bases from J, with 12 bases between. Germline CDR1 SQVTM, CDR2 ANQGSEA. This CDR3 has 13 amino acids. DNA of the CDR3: TGCAGCGTTGAAGCTTCAGCAGGGAATACGCAGTATTTT. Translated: CSVEASAGNTQYF.

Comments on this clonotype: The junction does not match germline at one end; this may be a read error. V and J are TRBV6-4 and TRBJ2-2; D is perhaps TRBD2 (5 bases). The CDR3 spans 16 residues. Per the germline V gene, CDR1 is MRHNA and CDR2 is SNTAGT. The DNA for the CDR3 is TGTGTCAGCAGTGACTGGGCTAGCCTTAACACCGGGGAGCTGTTTTTT. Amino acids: CVSSDWASLNTGELFF.

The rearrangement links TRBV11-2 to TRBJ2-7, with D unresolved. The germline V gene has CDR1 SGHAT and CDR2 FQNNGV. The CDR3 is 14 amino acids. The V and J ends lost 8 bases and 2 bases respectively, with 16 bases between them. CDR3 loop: CASGPRTATYEQYF. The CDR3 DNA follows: TGTGCCAGCGGCCCGAGGACCGCTACCTACGAGCAGTACTTC.

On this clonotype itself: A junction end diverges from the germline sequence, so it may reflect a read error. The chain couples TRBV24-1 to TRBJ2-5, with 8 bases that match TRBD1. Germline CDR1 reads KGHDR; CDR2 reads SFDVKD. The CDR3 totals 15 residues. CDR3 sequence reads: CASSPGTGLQEIQYF. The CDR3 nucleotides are TGTGCCAGCAGTCCCGGGACAGGTTTACAAGAGATCCAGTACTTC.

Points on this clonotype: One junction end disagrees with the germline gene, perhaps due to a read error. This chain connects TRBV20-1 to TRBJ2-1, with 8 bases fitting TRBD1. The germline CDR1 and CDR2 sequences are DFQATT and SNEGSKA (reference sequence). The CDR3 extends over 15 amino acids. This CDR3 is CSARDDRGSCNEQLF. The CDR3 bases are TGCAGTGCTAGAGATGACAGGGGCTCCTGCAATGAGCAGCTCTTC.

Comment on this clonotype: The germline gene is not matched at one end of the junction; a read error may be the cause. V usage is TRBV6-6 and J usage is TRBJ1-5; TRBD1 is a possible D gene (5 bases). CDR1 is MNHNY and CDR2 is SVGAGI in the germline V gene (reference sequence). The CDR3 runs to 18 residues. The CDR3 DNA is TGTGCCAGTAGCGCCGGGATAGGGACTTATTATAGCCATCAGCCCCAGCATTTT. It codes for CASSAGIGTYYSHQPQHF.

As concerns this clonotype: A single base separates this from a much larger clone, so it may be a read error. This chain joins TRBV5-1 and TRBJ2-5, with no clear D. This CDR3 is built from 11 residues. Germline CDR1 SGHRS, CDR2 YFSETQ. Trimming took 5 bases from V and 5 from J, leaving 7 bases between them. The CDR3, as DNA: TGCGCCAGCAGATCGGAGGAGACCCAGTACTTC. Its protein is CASRSEETQYF.

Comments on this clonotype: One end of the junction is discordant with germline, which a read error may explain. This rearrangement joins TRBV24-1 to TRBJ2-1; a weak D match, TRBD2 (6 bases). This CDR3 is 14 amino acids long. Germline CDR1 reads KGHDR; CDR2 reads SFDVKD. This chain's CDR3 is CASSDRAGMDEQFF. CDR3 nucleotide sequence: TGTGCCTCCAGTGATAGGGCGGGGATGGATGAGCAGTTCTTC.

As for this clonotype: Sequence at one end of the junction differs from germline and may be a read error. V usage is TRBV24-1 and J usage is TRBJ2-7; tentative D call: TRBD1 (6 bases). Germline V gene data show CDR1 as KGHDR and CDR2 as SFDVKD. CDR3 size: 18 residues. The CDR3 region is CATSDPVPDRRDHYEQYF. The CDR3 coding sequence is TGTGCCACCAGTGATCCGGTTCCGGACAGACGGGATCACTACGAGCAGTATTTC.

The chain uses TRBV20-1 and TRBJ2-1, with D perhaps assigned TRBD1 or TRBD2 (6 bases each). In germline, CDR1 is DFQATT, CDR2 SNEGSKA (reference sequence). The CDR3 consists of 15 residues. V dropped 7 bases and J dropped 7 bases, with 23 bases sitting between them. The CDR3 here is CSVSLLGGSLNEQFF. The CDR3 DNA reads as TGCAGTGTTAGTCTACTAGGGGGGAGCTTAAATGAGCAGTTCTTC.

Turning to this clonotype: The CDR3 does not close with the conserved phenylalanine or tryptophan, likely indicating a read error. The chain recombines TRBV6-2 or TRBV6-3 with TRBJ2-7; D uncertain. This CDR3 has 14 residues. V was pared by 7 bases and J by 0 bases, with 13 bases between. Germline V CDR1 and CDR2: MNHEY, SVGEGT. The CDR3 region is CASNSQRVSYEQYS. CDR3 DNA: TGTGCCAGCAACTCTCAACGGGTCTCCTACGAGCAGTACTCC.

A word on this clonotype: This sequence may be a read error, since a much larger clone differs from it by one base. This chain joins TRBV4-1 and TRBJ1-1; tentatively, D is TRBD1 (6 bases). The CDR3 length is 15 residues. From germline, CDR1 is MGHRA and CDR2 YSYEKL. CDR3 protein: CASSQDGGRDTDAFF. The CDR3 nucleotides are TGCGCCAGCAGCCAAGACGGGGGGCGGGACACTGATGCTTTCTTT.

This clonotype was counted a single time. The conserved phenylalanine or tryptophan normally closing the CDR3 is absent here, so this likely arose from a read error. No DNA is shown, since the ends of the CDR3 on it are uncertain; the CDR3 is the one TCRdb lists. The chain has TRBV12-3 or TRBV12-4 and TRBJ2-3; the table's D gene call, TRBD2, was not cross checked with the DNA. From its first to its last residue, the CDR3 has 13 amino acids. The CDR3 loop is CTGSGSVGDTLYC.

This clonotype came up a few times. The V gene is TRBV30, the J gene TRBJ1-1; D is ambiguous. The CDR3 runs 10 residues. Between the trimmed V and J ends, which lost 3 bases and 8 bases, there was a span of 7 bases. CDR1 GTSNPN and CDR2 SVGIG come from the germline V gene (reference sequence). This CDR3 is CAWSEEEAFF. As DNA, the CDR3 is TGTGCCTGGAGCGAGGAAGAAGCTTTCTTT.

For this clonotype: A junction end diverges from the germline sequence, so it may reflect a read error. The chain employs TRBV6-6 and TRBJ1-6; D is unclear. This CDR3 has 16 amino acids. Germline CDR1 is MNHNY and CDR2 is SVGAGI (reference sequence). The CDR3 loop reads CASSSYPTQYNSPLHF. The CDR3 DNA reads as TGTGCCAGCAGCAGCTACCCGACTCAGTATAATTCACCCCTGCACTTT.